These T cell receptor beta chains were read from a single sample in a study of regulatory T cells in long-lasting Graves disease. One entry per CDR3 protein results from TCRdb running MiXCR on the multiplex PCR reads. The sample carries around 510,000 distinct CDR3 sequences, 20% to 25% recorded once. The specimen comprised peripheral blood mononuclear cells (PBMCs), sampled when the disease was refractory, from a patient treated with antithyroid drugs. Every receptor here comes from a female donor with Graves disease. The CDR3 runs from the conserved cysteine through the conserved F or W. Fields, in order: D gene, J gene, clone size, V gene, CDR3 protein, CDR3 DNA. The D gene is left open where the match is weak. The size of a clone is reported for some rows only, either as once, few or many, or as a class for expanded clones.

- | TRBJ2-4 | - | TRBV4-1 | CASSLGPSQAKNIQYF | TGCGCCAGCAGCCTCGGCCCCAGCCAAGCCAAAAACATTCAGTACTTC
TRBD2 | TRBJ2-1 | - | TRBV5-1 | CASQLGLAGRHQNEQFF | TGCGCCAGCCAACTTGGACTAGCGGGACGCCATCAAAACGAGCAGTTCTTC
- | TRBJ1-3 | - | TRBV28 | CASSLRNRARGNTIYF | TGTGCCAGCAGTTTAAGAAATAGGGCGCGGGGAAACACCATATATTTT
- | TRBJ2-2 | - | TRBV19 | CASKKALLNTGELFF | TGTGCCAGTAAAAAAGCTCTACTTAACACCGGGGAGCTGTTTTTT
TRBD2 | TRBJ2-7 | many | TRBV2 | CASSPAGIDEQYF | TGTGCCAGCAGCCCAGCGGGAATCGACGAGCAGTACTTC
TRBD2 | TRBJ2-2 | few | TRBV10-3 | CAISAAGGITGELFF | TGTGCCATCAGTGCAGCGGGAGGAATCACCGGGGAGCTGTTTTTT
- | TRBJ1-4 | - | TRBV4-1 | CASSQVGGAGEKLFF | TGCGCCAGCAGCCAAGTCGGGGGGGCAGGGGAAAAACTGTTTTTT
- | TRBJ1-1 | many | TRBV18 | CASSLATGNTEAFF | TGTGCCAGCAGCTTAGCGACCGGGAACACTGAAGCTTTCTTT
- | TRBJ2-7 | many | TRBV28 | CASSTGRGYRSYEQYF | TGTGCCAGCAGCACCGGACGGGGCTACAGATCGTACGAGCAGTACTTC
- | TRBJ2-3 | - | TRBV3-1 | CASSQVATTDTQYF | TGTGCCAGCAGCCAAGTAGCGACCACAGATACGCAGTATTTT
- | TRBJ1-1 | many | TRBV28 | CASSPIGGPEAFF | TGTGCCAGCAGCCCGATCGGGGGACCTGAAGCTTTCTTT
- | TRBJ1-3 | few | TRBV3-1 | CASSQDPRGTSGNTIYF | TGTGCCAGCAGCCAAGACCCCCGCGGAACCTCTGGAAACACCATATATTTT
- | TRBJ1-5 | many | TRBV28 | CASSWDEGGWNQPQHF | TGTGCCAGCAGTTGGGACGAGGGTGGTTGGAATCAGCCCCAGCATTTT
TRBD1 | TRBJ2-5 | many | TRBV20-1 | CSAKGQGQETQYF | TGCAGTGCTAAGGGACAGGGCCAAGAGACCCAGTACTTC
- | TRBJ1-6 | many | TRBV7-9 | CASSPPLRQNSPLHF | TGTGCCAGCAGCCCCCCTTTGCGTCAAAATTCACCCCTCCACTTT
- | TRBJ2-7 | - | TRBV6-1 | CASSEQWSAEQYF | TGTGCCAGCAGTGAACAGTGGTCGGCCGAGCAGTACTTC
- | TRBJ1-5 | few | TRBV28 | CASSLTGGLGGQPQHF | TGTGCCAGCAGTTTAACTGGCGGTCTCGGGGGCCAGCCCCAGCATTTT
TRBD1 | TRBJ1-1 | few | TRBV10-2 | CASRVHDPGQATEAFF | TGCGCCAGCAGAGTCCACGACCCGGGACAGGCCACTGAAGCTTTCTTT
- | TRBJ2-7 | - | TRBV7-2 | CASSLANGSSCEQYF | TGTGCCAGCAGCTTAGCGAACGGTAGCTCCTGCGAGCAGTACTTC
- | TRBJ1-1 | many | TRBV28 | CASSFGSMNTKAFF | TGTGCCAGCAGTTTCGGTTCAATGAACACTAAAGCTTTCTTT
- | TRBJ1-1 | many | TRBV28 | CASSLPAQELNTEAFF | TGTGCCAGCAGTTTACCCGCACAGGAGCTGAACACTGAAGCTTTCTTT
TRBD2 | TRBJ2-3 | - | TRBV28 | CASSFAFGTSGSTDTQYF | TGTGCCAGCAGTTTTGCCTTCGGGACTAGCGGGAGCACAGATACGCAGTATTTT
- | TRBJ1-1 | - | TRBV7-9 | CASSFWDSNEAFF | TGTGCCAGCAGCTTTTGGGACTCCAATGAAGCTTTCTTT
- | TRBJ1-5 | - | TRBV28 | CAGRSRRPLTGQASNQPQHF | TGTGCCGGAAGGAGCCGGAGGCCCCTGACGGGGCAGGCCAGCAATCAGCCCCAGCATTTT
TRBD1 | TRBJ1-5 | - | TRBV5-8 | CASSLLNRGDQPQHF | TGTGCCAGCAGCTTACTTAACAGGGGTGATCAGCCCCAGCATTTT
- | TRBJ1-6 | many | TRBV11-2 | CASSLSDSYNSPLHF | TGTGCCAGCAGCTTATCGGACAGCTATAATTCACCCCTCCACTTT
TRBD1 | TRBJ1-4 | once | TRBV7-2 | CASSFHTYDRAGEKLFF | TGTGCCAGCAGCTTCCACACCTACGACAGGGCCGGAGAAAAACTGTTTTTT
- | TRBJ1-5 | - | TRBV7-2 | CASSLVAGRIIGNQPQHF | TGTGCCAGCAGCTTAGTCGCAGGGAGGATCATAGGCAATCAGCCCCAGCATTTT
- | TRBJ2-5 | few | TRBV19 | CASARVPETQYF | TGTGCCAGTGCGAGGGTACCGGAGACCCAGTACTTC
- | TRBJ2-7 | - | TRBV3-1 | CASSQELGLTGEQYF | TGTGCCAGCAGCCAAGAACTAGGGCTGACCGGCGAGCAGTACTTC
TRBD1 | TRBJ1-2 | many | TRBV7-2 | CASSPDRGRSGYTF | TGTGCCAGCAGTCCTGACAGGGGGCGAAGTGGCTACACCTTC
TRBD2 | TRBJ2-3 | - | TRBV20-1 | CSASIAAGGVTSTDTQYF | TGCAGTGCTAGCATAGCAGCGGGAGGGGTGACTAGCACAGATACGCAGTATTTT
TRBD1 | TRBJ1-2 | many | TRBV7-8 | CASSPPGQITYGYTF | TGTGCCAGCAGCCCCCCGGGACAGATAACCTATGGCTACACCTTC
- | TRBJ2-3 | - | TRBV11-2 | CASSLVGRSADTQYF | TGTGCCAGCAGCCTAGTAGGGAGGTCCGCAGATACGCAGTATTTT
- | TRBJ2-2 | many | TRBV5-1 | CASSVDGAPGELFF | TGCGCCAGCAGCGTGGACGGCGCACCCGGGGAGCTGTTTTTT
- | TRBJ2-5 | - | TRBV7-9 | CASSSKGKGMETQYF | TGTGCCAGCAGCTCCAAGGGTAAAGGGATGGAGACCCAGTACTTC
- | TRBJ1-1 | many | TRBV5-1 | CASSLGGLTEAFF | TGTGCCAGCAGTTTGGGAGGGTTGACTGAAGCTTTCTTT